This paragraph reports one TCR beta chain. Its antigen is as yet unknown. A junction boundary mismatches the germline segment, possibly from a read error. This sample was included in a study of OX40 agonist ivuxolimab in advanced cancers. Across the whole study: Earlier anti-PD-1, anti-PD-L1 or anti-CTLA-4 therapy was permitted; about 38% had received some.

The table came from immunoSEQ multiplex PCR; TCRdb's copy has only in-frame clones and leaves some out. The table shows 45,000 to 55,000 clones, with around 84% occurring only once. Findings of the study overall: In CD8+ T cells, expanded clones were on average more numerous than in CD4+.

This receptor was identified in an adult with an advanced solid tumor such as melanoma, head and neck, liver or kidney cancer. Sequencing was performed on CD4+ or CD8+ T cells sorted from blood, taken in a trial of the OX40 agonist ivuxolimab.

The CDR3 DNA is TGTGCCAGCAGTTTATTTTCAGCAACTAATAAAAAACTGTTTTTT. Translation gives CASSLFSATNKKLFF. The chain is built from TRBV27 and TRBJ1-4, with D unclear. Germline V CDR1 and CDR2: MNHEY, SMNVEV (reference sequence). The length of the CDR3 is 15 residues.